Listed below are T cell receptor beta chains from one sample, sequenced in a study of patients and donors after allogeneic stem cell transplantation. Each CDR3 protein is one row after TCRdb ran MiXCR on the RT-PCR reads. The sample lists about 960,000 distinct CDR3 sequences, roughly 18% occurring once. Material for sequencing was blood, either unsorted or a sorted T cell fraction (not recorded which). The receptors stem from a human donor who was either an allogeneic HSCT recipient or a stem cell or donor lymphocyte infusion donor (not recorded which). It is not recorded whose cells these are; they may come from a transplant donor. The CDR3 runs from the conserved cysteine through the conserved F or W. D genes are given only for firm matches. Size tells how often a clone was seen (once, few, many) or the class of an expanded clone, and some rows leave it out.

j_gene,v_gene,len,d_gene,abundance,CDR3nt,CDR3aa
TRBJ2-1,TRBV29-1,14,TRBD2,.,TGCAGCCCAAAAGTAGCGGGAGCGGGAAATGAGCAGTTCTTC,CSPKVAGAGNEQFF
TRBJ1-2,TRBV10-3,11,.,many,TGTGCCACCCTCATTTATGACAGCTACACCTTC,CATLIYDSYTF
TRBJ2-3,TRBV12-3/TRBV12-4,13,.,few,TGTGCCAGCAGTTTGGCCCTCCGGGATACGCAGTATTTT,CASSLALRDTQYF
TRBJ2-1,TRBV7-7,14,.,.,TGTGCCAGCAGCCCCGCAGGGATCTACAATGAGCAGTTCTTC,CASSPAGIYNEQFF
TRBJ1-4,TRBV20-1,15,.,.,TGCAGTGCTGTCCGGGCCCACCTGGCAGGTGAAAAACTGTTTTTT,CSAVRAHLAGEKLFF
TRBJ2-1,TRBV4-1,17,TRBD1,.,TGCGCCAGCAGCCAACCAACAGGGGTCCCCTTAGGCAATGAGCAGTTCTTC,CASSQPTGVPLGNEQFF
TRBJ2-2,TRBV6-1,14,TRBD1,few,TGTGCCAGCAGGGGACAGGGGTTCACCGGGGAGCTGTTTTTT,CASRGQGFTGELFF
TRBJ2-2,TRBV18,15,.,few,TGTGCCAGCTCACCCAACGAGCCGAACACCGGGGAGCTGTTTTTT,CASSPNEPNTGELFF
TRBJ2-7,TRBV5-1,13,.,.,TGCGCCAGCAGCTTGACCCCAGGGACCGAGCAGTACTTC,CASSLTPGTEQYF
TRBJ2-1,TRBV25-1,12,.,few,TGTGCCAGCAGCCACGGGGGAGGCGAGCAGTTCTTC,CASSHGGGEQFF
TRBJ2-7,TRBV12-3/TRBV12-4,14,TRBD2,.,TGTGCCAGCAGTTCGGGTAGCGGGGGTGGTGAGCAGTACTTC,CASSSGSGGGEQYF
TRBJ2-7,TRBV6-1,15,TRBD2,once,TGTGCCAGCTCCCGCGGTAGGGGACTAGCGGCCTTGCAGTACTTC,CASSRGRGLAALQYF
TRBJ2-2,TRBV3-1,14,.,.,TGTGCCAGCAGCCATACTTTAGACACCGGGGAGCTGTTTTTT,CASSHTLDTGELFF
TRBJ2-7,TRBV20-1,14,.,few,TGCAGTGCTCCTAACGGACATAACTCCTACGAGCAGTACTTC,CSAPNGHNSYEQYF
TRBJ2-2,TRBV6-2/TRBV6-3,16,.,.,TGTGCCAGCAGTTTTGGGTCCCTCGCGAACACCGGGGAGCTGTTTTTT,CASSFGSLANTGELFF
TRBJ1-2,TRBV15,16,.,.,TGTGCCACCAGCAGAGAATCAAACCGGGCCGGGTATGGCTACACCTTC,CATSRESNRAGYGYTF
TRBJ2-5,TRBV27,14,.,.,TGTGCCAGCAGTTTGGTGGGACCTGGGGAGACCCAGTACTTC,CASSLVGPGETQYF
TRBJ2-3,TRBV12-3/TRBV12-4,16,.,few,TGTGCCAGCAGTTTATGGGTAGCGGTCTACACAGATACGCAGTATTTT,CASSLWVAVYTDTQYF
TRBJ2-5,TRBV5-1,14,.,many,TGCGCCAGCAGCTTCGGCCATAACCAAGAGACCCAGTACTTC,CASSFGHNQETQYF
TRBJ2-7,TRBV2,12,.,few,TGTGCCAGCAGCGTTCTACGACCCGAGCAGTACTTC,CASSVLRPEQYF
TRBJ1-5,TRBV12-3/TRBV12-4,14,.,.,TGTGCCAGCAGCGCTGGGGGGGCTTTACGGCCCCAGCATTTT,CASSAGGALRPQHF
TRBJ2-5,TRBV2,15,TRBD2,few,TGTGCCAGCAGGGCGGGAGGGTCATCACAAGAGACCCAGTACTTC,CASRAGGSSQETQYF
TRBJ1-2,TRBV4-1,13,.,.,TGCGCCAGCAGCCAAGAGTCGGGTAATGGCTACACCTTC,CASSQESGNGYTF
TRBJ2-7,TRBV7-3,18,.,once,TGTGCCAGCAGCTTCGACACTGGACAGGCGGGAGGCTCCTACGAGCAGTACTTC,CASSFDTGQAGGSYEQYF
TRBJ2-5,TRBV20-1,15,.,few,TGCAGTGCTAGAGATGCACAGAAAAGTCAAGAGACCCAGTACTTC,CSARDAQKSQETQYF
TRBJ2-5,TRBV11-2,14,.,few,TGTGCCAGCAGCCCAGACGGAGTCGGAGAGACCCAGTACTTC,CASSPDGVGETQYF
TRBJ2-3,TRBV10-3,13,.,.,TGTGCAACCCACCAACAGGGGGGGGATACGCAGTATTTT,CATHQQGGDTQYF
TRBJ2-7,TRBV6-2/TRBV6-3,13,.,.,TGTGCCAGCAGTTACTACCCTGCCGGCGAGCAGTACTTC,CASSYYPAGEQYF
TRBJ2-7,TRBV20-1,13,TRBD2,few,TGCAGTGCTCGGACTAGCGCATCCTACGAGCAGTACTTC,CSARTSASYEQYF
TRBJ2-5,TRBV20-1,12,.,many,TGCAGTGTTCCGACTATACAAGAGACCCAGTACTTC,CSVPTIQETQYF
TRBJ1-1,TRBV24-1,13,TRBD1,many,TGTGCCACCAGTGAAACAGGGGGCACTGAAGCTTTCTTT,CATSETGGTEAFF
TRBJ2-6,TRBV12-3/TRBV12-4,19,.,few,TGTGCCAGCAGTTTATTGAGGGGACGCCCCCGCTCTGGGGCCAACGTCCTGACTTTC,CASSLLRGRPRSGANVLTF
TRBJ1-5,TRBV10-3,14,TRBD1,.,TGTGCCACCGACAGGGATGGCGGCAATCAGCCCCAGCATTTT,CATDRDGGNQPQHF